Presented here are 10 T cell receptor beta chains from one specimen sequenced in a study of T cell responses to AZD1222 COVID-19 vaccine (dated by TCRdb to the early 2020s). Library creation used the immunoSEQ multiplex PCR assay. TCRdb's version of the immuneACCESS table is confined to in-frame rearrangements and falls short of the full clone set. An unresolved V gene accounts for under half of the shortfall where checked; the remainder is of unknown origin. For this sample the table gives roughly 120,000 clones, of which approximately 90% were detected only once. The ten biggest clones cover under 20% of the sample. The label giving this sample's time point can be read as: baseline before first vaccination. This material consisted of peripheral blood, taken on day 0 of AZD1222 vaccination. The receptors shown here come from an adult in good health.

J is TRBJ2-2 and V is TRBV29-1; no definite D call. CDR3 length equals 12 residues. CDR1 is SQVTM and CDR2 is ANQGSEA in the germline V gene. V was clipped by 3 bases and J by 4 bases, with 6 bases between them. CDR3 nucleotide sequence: TGCAGCGTTGACAAAGGCACCGGGGAGCTGTTTTTT. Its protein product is CSVDKGTGELFF.

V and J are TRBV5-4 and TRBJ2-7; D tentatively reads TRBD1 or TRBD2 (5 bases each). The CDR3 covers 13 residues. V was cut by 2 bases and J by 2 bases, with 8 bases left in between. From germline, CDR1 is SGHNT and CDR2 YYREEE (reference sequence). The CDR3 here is CASSFQGPYEQYF. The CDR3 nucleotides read TGTGCCAGCAGCTTTCAGGGACCCTACGAGCAGTACTTC.

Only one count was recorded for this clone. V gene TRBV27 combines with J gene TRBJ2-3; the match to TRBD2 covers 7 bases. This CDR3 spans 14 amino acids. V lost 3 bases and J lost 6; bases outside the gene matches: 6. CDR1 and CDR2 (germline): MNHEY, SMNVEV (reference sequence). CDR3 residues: CASSLQAGADTQYF. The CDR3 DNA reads TGTGCCAGCAGTTTGCAGGCGGGAGCGGATACGCAGTATTTT.

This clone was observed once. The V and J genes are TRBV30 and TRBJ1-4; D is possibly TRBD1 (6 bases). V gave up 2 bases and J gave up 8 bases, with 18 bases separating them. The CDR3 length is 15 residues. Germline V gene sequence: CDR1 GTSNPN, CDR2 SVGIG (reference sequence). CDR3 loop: CAWSIGGRVREKLFF. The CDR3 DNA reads TGTGCCTGGAGTATTGGGGGCAGGGTGCGGGAAAAACTGTTTTTT.

The CDR3 protein is CASSLLVQPGDTGELFF. The CDR3 DNA reads TGTGCCAGCAGTTTACTCGTCCAGCCAGGGGACACCGGGGAGCTGTTTTTT. The J gene is TRBJ2-2, the V gene TRBV27; a weak D match, TRBD1 (6 bases). CDR3 length equals 17 residues. Germline V CDR1 and CDR2: MNHEY, SMNVEV (reference sequence). The V and J ends lost 2 bases and 3 bases respectively, with 16 bases between them.

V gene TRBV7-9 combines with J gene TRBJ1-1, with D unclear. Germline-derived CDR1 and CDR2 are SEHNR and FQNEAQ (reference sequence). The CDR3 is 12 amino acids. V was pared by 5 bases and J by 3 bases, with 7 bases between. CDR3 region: CASSPWDTEAFF. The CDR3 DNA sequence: TGTGCCAGCAGCCCTTGGGACACTGAAGCTTTCTTT.

The DNA for the CDR3 is TGTGCCAGCAGCTTTTGGGGTCTGAACACTGAAGCTTTCTTT. It is translated as CASSFWGLNTEAFF. The chain recombines TRBV7-2 with TRBJ1-1; D call uncertain. Germline V gene lookup returns CDR1 SGHTA and CDR2 FQGNSA. The CDR3 contains 14 residues. Trimming pared 3 bases from V and 0 bases from J, leaving 8 bases between.

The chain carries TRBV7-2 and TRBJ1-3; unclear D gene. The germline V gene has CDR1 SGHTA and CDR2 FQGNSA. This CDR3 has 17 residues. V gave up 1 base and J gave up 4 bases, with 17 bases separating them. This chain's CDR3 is CASSLGLQPAWGNTIYF. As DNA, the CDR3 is TGTGCCAGCAGCTTAGGTCTCCAGCCAGCCTGGGGAAACACCATATATTTT. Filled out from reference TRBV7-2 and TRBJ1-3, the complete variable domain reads GAGVSQSPSNKVTEKGKDVELRCDPISGHTALYWYRQSLGQGLEFLIYFQGNSAPDKSGLPSDRFSAERTGGSVSTLTIQRTQQEDSAVYLCASSLGLQPAWGNTIYFGEGSWLTVV.

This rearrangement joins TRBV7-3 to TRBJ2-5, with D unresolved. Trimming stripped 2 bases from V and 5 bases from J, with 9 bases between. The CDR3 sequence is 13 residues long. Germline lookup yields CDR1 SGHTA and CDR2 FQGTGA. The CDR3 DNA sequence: TGTGCCAGCAGCTTAGACTTCGGGGAGACCCAGTACTTC. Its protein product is CASSLDFGETQYF.

The CDR3 bases are TGTGCCAGCAGCGCACTTGGGAGACCGGGCTACACCTTC. Translating gives CASSALGRPGYTF. The rearrangement links TRBV27 to TRBJ1-2; D is unclear. This CDR3 has 13 amino acids. V was cut by 6 bases and J by 8 bases, with 16 bases left in between. Germline loops: CDR1 MNHEY, CDR2 SMNVEV (reference sequence).